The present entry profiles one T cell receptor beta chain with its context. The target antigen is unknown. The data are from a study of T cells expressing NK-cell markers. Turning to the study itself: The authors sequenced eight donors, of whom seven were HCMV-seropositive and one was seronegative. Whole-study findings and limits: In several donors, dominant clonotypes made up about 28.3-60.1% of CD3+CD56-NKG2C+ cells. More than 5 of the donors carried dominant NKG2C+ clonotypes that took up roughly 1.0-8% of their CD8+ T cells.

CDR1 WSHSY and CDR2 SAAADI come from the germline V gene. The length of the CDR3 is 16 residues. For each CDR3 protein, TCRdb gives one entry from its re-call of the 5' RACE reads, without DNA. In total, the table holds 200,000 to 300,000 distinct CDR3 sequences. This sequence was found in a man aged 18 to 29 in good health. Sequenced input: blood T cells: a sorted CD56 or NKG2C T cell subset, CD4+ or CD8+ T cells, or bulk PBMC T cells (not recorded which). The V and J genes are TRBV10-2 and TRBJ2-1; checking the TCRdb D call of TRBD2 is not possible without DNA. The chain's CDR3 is CASSESSAGGRNEQFF.